These 2 T cell receptor beta chains were sequenced from one sample in a study of post-analysis software for immune sequencing data. Carried by the TCR beta cDNA libraries were unique molecular identifiers. A single record per CDR3 protein comes from TCRdb applying MiXCR to the PCR reads. Altogether around 160,000 distinct CDR3 sequences are present, roughly 40% being singletons, with the ten largest covering approximately 30%. The specimen was blood, collected after autologous hematopoietic stem cell transplantation. The receptors were gathered from a girl aged 10 to 17 with multiple sclerosis.

The chain is built from TRBV12-3 or TRBV12-4 and TRBJ2-5; D call uncertain. V was cut by 7 bases and J by 3 bases, with 21 bases left in between. The length of the CDR3 is 16 residues. The CDR3 nucleotides read TGTGCCAGCACCCTAGATATTGGGAACCAAAAAGAGACCCAGTACTTC. Amino acids: CASTLDIGNQKETQYF.

The rearrangement uses TRBV6-6 and TRBJ2-3; tentative D call: TRBD2 (5 bases). Trimming left V 7 bases short and J 8 bases short, with 13 bases between. The CDR3 runs 12 residues. Germline V gives CDR1 MNHNY, CDR2 SVGAGI (reference sequence). The CDR3 DNA follows: TGTGCCAGCAATTTACCGACTACTACGCAGTATTTT. Its translation is CASNLPTTTQYF.